Described below is a single T cell receptor beta chain sequence and its context. This specimen belongs to a study of OX40 agonist ivuxolimab in advanced cancers. Overall study context: Participants, approximately 83% male, averaged roughly 60 years of age, ranging from about 23 to 80.

Libraries were prepared by immunoSEQ multiplex PCR; TCRdb keeps only in-frame clonotypes and omits some of them. The sample has under 45,000 clones; approximately 80% are singletons. Autoimmune disease history or systemic immunosuppression disqualified patients. The V and J ends lost 0 bases and 1 base, in that order; junction bases with no gene match: 5. The CDR3 loop spans 16 amino acids. Germline V gives CDR1 MNHNY, CDR2 SVGAGI (reference sequence). Material: CD4+ or CD8+ T cells sorted from blood, obtained in a trial of the OX40 agonist ivuxolimab. The chain links TRBV6-6 to TRBJ2-7; 8 bases are a match to TRBD2. The sequence was collected from an adult with an advanced solid tumor such as melanoma, head and neck, liver or kidney cancer. This CDR3 is CASSYSPREGSYEQYF. Here the CDR3 DNA reads TGTGCCAGCAGTTACTCTCCCCGGGAGGGTTCCTACGAGCAGTACTTC.